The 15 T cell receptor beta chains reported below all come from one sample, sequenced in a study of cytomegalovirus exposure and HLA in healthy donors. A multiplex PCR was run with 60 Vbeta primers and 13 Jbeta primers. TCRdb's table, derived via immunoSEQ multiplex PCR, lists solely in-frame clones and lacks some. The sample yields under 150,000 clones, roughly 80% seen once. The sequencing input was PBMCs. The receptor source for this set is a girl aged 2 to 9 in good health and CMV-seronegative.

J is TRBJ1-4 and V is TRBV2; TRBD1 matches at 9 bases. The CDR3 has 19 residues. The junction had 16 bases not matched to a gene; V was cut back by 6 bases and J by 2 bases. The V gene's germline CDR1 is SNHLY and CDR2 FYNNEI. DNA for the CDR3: TGTGCCAGCAGGACCCTCCGGGACAGGGTTGTTGTTACTAATGAAAAACTGTTTTTT. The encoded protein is CASRTLRDRVVVTNEKLFF.

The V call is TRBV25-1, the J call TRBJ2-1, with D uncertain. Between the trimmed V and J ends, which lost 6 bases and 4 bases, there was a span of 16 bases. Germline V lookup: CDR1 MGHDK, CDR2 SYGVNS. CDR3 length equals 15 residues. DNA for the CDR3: TGTGCCAGCAGCCTTCGGCCTACCGGGTACAATGAGCAGTTCTTC. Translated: CASSLRPTGYNEQFF. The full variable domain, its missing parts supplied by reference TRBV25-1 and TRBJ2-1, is EADIYQTPRYLVIGTGKKITLECSQTMGHDKMYWYQQDPGMELHLIHYSYGVNSTEKGDLSSESTVSRIRTEHFPLTLESARPSHTSQYLCASSLRPTGYNEQFFGPGTRLTVL.

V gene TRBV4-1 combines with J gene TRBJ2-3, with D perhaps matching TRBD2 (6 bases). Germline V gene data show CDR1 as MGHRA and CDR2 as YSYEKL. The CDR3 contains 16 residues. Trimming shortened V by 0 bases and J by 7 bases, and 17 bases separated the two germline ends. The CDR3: CASSQDQTTSLNTQYF. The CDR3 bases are TGCGCCAGCAGCCAAGACCAGACGACTAGTCTGAATACGCAGTATTTT.

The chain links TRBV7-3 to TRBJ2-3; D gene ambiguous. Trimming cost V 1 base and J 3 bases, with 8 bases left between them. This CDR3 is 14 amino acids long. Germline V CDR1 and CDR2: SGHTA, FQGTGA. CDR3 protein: CASSLSQATDTQYF. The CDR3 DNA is TGTGCCAGCAGCTTAAGCCAGGCTACAGATACGCAGTATTTT.

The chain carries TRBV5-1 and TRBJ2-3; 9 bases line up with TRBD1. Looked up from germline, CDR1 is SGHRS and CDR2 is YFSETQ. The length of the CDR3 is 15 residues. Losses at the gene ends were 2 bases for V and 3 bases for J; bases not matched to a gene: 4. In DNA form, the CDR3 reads TGCGCCAGCAGCTTCGGACAGGGGCGGACAGATACGCAGTATTTT. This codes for CASSFGQGRTDTQYF.

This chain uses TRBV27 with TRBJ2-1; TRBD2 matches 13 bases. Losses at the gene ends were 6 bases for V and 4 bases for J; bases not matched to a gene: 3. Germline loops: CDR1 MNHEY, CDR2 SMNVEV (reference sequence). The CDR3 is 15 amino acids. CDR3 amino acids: CASRKGLAGYNEQFF. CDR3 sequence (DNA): TGTGCCAGCAGGAAGGGACTAGCGGGATACAATGAGCAGTTCTTC.

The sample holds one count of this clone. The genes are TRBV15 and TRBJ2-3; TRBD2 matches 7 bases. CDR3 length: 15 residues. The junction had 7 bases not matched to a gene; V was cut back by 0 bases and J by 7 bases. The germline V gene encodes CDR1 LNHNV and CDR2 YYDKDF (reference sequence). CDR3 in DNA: TGTGCCACCAGCAGAGAACAGACTAGCTCAAATACGCAGTATTTT. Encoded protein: CATSREQTSSNTQYF.

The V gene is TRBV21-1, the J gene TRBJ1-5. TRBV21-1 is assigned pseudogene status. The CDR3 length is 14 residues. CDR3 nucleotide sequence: TGTGCCAGCAGCAGAGGAGGTTTCAATCAGCCCCAGCATTTT. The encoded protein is CASSRGGFNQPQHF.

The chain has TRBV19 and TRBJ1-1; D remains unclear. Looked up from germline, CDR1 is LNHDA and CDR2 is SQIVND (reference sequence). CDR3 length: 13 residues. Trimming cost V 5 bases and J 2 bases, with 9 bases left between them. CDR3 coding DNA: TGTGCCAGTAGTCACACAGCAAACACTGAAGCTTTCTTT. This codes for CASSHTANTEAFF.

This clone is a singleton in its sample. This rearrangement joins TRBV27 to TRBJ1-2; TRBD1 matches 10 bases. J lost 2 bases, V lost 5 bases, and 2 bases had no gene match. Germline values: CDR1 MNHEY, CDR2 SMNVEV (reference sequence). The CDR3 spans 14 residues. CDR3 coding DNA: TGTGCCAGCAGTCGACAGGGGGCAAACTATGGCTACACCTTC. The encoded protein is CASSRQGANYGYTF.

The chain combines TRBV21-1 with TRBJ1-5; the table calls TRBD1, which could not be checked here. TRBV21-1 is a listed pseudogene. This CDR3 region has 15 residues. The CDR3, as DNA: TGTGCCAGCAGCAAAAAAGGACAGGGCAATCAGCCCCAGCATTTT. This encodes CASSKKGQGNQPQHF.

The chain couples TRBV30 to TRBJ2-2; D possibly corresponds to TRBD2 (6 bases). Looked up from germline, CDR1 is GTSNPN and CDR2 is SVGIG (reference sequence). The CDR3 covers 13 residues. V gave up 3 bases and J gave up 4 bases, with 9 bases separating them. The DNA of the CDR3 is TGTGCCTGGAGCGGGAGCGGCACCGGGGAGCTGTTTTTT. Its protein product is CAWSGSGTGELFF.

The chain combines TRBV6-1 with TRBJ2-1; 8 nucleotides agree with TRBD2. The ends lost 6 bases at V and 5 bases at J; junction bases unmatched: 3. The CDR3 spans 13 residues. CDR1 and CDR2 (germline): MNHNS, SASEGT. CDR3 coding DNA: TGTGCCAGCAGGCTAGCGGGTAACAATGAGCAGTTCTTC. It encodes CASRLAGNNEQFF.

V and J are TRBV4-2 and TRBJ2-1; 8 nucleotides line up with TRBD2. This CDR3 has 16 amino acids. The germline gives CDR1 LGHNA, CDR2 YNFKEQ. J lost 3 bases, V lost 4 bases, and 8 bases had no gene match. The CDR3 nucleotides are TGTGCCAGCAGCCCGGAGCCGGGGGGGCTCTACAATGAGCAGTTCTTC. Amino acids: CASSPEPGGLYNEQFF.

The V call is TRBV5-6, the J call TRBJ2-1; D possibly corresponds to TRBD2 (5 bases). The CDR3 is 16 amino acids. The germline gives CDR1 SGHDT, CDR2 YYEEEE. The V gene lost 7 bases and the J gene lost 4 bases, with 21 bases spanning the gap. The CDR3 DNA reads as TGTGCCAGCTTCTCGGCTGGTAGCGAACCTTACAATGAGCAGTTCTTC. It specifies CASFSAGSEPYNEQFF.